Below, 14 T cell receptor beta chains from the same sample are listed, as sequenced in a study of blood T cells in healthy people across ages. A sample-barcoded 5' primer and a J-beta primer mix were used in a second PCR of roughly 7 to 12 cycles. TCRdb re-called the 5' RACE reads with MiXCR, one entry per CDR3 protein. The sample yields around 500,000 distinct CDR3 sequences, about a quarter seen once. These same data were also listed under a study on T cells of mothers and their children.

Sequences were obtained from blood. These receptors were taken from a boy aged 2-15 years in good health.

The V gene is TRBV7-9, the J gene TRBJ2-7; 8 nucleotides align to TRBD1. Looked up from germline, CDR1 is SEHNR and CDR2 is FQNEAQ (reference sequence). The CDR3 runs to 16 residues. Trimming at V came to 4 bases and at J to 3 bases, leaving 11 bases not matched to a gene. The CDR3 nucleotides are TGTGCCAGCAGCTCCCCGACCGGACAGGGCGGCTACGAGCAGTACTTC. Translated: CASSSPTGQGGYEQYF.

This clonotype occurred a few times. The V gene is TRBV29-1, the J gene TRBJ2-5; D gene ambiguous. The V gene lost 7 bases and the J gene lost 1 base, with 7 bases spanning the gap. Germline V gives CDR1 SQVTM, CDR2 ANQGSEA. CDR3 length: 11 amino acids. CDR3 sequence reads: CSGYSQETQYF. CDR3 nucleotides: TGCAGCGGCTACAGCCAAGAGACCCAGTACTTC.

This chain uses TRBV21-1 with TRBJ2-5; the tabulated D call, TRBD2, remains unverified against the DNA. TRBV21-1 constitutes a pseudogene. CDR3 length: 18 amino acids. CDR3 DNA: TGTGCCAGCAGCCTGACCAAGCCCGCGGGAGGGGGCCAAGAGACCCAGTACTTC. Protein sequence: CASSLTKPAGGGQETQYF.

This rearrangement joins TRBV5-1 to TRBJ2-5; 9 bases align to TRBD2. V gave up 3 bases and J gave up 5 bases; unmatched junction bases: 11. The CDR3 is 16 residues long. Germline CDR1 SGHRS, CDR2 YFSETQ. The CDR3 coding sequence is TGCGCCAGCAGCTCCCGGGCTAGCGGGGCCTCCGAGACCCAGTACTTC. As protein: CASSSRASGASETQYF.

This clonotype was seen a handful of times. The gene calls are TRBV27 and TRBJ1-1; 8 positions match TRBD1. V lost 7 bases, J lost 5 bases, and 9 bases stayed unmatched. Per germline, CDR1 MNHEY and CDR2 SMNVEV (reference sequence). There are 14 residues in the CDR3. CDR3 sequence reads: CASTYKQGATEAFF. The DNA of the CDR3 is TGTGCCAGCACCTACAAGCAGGGGGCTACTGAAGCTTTCTTT.

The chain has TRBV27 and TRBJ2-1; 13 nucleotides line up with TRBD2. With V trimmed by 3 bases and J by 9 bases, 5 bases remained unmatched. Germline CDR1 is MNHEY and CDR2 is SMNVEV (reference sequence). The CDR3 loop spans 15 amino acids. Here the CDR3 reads CASSFPGLAGSEQFF. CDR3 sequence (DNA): TGTGCCAGCAGTTTTCCGGGACTAGCGGGATCTGAGCAGTTCTTC.

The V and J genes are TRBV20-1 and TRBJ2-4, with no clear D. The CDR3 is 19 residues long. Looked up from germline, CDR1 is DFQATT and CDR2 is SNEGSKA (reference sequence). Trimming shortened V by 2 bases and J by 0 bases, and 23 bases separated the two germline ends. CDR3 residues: CSARRVRAEPWLAKNIQYF. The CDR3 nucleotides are TGCAGTGCTAGAAGGGTCCGGGCGGAGCCCTGGCTAGCCAAAAACATTCAGTACTTC.

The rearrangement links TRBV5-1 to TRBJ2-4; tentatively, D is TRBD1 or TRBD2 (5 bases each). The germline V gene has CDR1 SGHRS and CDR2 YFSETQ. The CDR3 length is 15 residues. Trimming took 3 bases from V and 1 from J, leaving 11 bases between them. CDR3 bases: TGCGCCAGCAGCTGGGTGGGGGATGCCAAAAACATTCAGTACTTC. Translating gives CASSWVGDAKNIQYF.

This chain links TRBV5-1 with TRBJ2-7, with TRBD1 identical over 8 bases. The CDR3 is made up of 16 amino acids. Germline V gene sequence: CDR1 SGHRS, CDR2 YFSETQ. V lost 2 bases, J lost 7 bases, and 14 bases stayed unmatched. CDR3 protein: CASSFGGNQGAREQYF. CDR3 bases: TGCGCCAGCAGCTTTGGGGGGAACCAGGGGGCGCGGGAGCAGTACTTC.

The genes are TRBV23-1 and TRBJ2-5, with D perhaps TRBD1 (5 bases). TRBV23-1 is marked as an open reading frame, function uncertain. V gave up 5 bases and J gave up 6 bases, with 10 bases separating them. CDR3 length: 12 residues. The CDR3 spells CASSSDRKTQYF. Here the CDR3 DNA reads TGCGCCAGCAGTTCTGACAGAAAGACCCAGTACTTC.

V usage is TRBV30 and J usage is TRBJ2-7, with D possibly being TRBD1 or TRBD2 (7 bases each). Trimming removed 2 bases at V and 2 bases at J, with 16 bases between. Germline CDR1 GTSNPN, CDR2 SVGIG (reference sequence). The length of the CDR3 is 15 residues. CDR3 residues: CAWSIQGGLTYEQYF. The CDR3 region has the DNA TGTGCCTGGAGTATCCAGGGGGGGCTTACCTACGAGCAGTACTTC.

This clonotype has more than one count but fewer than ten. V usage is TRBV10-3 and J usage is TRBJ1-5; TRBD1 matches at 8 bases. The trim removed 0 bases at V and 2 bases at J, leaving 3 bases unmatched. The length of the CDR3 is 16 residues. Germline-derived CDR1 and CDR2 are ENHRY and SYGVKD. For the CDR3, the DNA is TGTGCCATCAGTGAGTCGGACAGGGAGGGCAATCAGCCCCAGCATTTT. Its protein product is CAISESDREGNQPQHF.

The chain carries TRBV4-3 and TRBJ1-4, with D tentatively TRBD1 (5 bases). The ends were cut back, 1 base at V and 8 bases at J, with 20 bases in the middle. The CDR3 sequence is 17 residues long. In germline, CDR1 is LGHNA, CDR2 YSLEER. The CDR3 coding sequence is TGCGCCAGCAGCCAAGGAGTATTTGCAGGGAAGATGGAAAAACTGTTTTTT. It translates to CASSQGVFAGKMEKLFF.

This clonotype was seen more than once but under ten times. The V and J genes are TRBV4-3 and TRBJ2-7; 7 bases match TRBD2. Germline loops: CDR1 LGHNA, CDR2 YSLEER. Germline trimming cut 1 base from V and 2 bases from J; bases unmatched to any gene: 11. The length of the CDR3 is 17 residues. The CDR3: CASSQVPTGAGTYEQYF. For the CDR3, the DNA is TGCGCCAGCAGCCAAGTGCCTACGGGAGCGGGGACCTACGAGCAGTACTTC.